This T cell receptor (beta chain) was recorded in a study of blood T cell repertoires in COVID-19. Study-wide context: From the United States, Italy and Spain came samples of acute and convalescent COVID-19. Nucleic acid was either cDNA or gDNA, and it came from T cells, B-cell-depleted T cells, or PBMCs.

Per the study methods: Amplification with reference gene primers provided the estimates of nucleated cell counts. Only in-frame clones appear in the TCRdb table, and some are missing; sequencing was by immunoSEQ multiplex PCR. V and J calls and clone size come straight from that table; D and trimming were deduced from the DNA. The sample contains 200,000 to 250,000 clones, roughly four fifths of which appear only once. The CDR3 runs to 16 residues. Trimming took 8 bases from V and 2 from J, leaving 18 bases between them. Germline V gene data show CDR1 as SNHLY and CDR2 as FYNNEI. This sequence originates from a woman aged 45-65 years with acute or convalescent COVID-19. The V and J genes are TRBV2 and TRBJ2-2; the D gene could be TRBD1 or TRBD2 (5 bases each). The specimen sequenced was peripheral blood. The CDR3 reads CASRGGWTSNTGELFF. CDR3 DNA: TGTGCCAGCCGTGGGGGTTGGACATCAAACACCGGGGAGCTGTTTTTT.